One T cell receptor beta chain is described in this entry. TCRdb keeps only in-frame clones here, not all; method: immunoSEQ multiplex PCR. This table has some 190,000 clones, just over 85% appearing once. The data stem from a study of blood T cell repertoires in COVID-19. For the study at large: Acute and convalescent COVID-19 samples came from the United States, Italy and Spain.

Germline CDR1 and CDR2: MNHEY and SVGAGI. CDR3 length equals 14 residues. The V and J ends lost 4 bases and 4 bases, in that order; junction bases with no gene match: 6. Sequencing was carried out using peripheral blood. The chain carries TRBV6-5 and TRBJ1-2, with TRBD1 matching over 7 bases. This sequence was found in a man between 18 and 29 years old with active or convalescent COVID-19. CDR3 amino acids: CASSSSGGGYGYTF. The CDR3 DNA is TGTGCCAGCAGTTCCTCAGGGGGGGGCTATGGCTACACCTTC.